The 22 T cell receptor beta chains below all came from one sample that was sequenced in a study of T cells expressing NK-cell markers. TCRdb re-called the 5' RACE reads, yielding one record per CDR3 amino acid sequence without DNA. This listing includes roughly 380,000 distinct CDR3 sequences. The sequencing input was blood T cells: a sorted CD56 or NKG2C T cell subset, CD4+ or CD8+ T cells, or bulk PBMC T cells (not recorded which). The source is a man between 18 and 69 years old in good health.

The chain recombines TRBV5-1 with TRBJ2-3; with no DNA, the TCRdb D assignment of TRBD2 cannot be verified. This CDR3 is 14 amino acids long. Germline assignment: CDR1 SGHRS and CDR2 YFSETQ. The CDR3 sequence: CASSWTSTTDTQYF.

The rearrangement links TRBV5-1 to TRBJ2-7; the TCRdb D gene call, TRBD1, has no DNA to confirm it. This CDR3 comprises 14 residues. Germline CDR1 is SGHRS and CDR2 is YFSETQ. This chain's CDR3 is CASSWSGRIYEQYF.

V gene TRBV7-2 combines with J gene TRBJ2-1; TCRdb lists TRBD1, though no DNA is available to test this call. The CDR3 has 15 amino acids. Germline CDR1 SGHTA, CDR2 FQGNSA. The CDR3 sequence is CASSGQGQVRNEQFF.

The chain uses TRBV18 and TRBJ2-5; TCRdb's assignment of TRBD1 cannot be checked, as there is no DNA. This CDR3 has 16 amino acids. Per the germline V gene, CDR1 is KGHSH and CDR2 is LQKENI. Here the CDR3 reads CASSLVPSGAKETQYF.

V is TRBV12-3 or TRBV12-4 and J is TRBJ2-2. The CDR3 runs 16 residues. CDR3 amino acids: CASSAPGGPNTGELFF.

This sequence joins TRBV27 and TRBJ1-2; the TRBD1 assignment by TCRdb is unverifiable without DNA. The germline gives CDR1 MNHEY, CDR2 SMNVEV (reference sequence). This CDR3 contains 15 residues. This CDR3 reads CASSPYQGANYGYTF.

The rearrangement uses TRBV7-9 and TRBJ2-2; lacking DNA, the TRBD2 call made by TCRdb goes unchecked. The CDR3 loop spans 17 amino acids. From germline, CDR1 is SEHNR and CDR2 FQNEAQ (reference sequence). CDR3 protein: CASSLAALGGYTGELFF.

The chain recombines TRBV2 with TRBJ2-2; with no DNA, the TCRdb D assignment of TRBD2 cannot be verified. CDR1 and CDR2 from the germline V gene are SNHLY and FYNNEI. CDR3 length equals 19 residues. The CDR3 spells CASRSRTSGGALNTGELFF.

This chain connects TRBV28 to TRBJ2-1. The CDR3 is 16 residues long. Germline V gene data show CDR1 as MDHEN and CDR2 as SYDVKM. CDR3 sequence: CASSFRTGSSYNEQFF.

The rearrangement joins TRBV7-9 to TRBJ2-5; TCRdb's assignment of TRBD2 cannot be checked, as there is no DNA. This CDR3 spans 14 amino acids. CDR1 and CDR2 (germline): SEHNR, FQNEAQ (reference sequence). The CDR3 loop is CASSLGTRTETQYF.

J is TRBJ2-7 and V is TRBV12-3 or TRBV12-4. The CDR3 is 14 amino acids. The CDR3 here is CASSTNRVPSEQYF.

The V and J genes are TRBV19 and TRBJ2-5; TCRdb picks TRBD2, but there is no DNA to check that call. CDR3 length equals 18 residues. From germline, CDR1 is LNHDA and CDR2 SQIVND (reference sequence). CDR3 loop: CASSPRGRTSGGKETQYF. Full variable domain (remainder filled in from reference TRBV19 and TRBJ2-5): DGGITQSPKYLFRKEGQNVTLSCEQNLNHDAMYWYRQDPGQGLRLIYYSQIVNDFQKGDIAEGYSVSREKKESFPLTVTSAQKNPTAFYLCASSPRGRTSGGKETQYFGPGTRLLVL.

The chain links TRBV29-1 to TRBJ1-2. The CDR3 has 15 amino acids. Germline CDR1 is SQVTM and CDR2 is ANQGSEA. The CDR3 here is CSVVRDAGKNYGYTF.

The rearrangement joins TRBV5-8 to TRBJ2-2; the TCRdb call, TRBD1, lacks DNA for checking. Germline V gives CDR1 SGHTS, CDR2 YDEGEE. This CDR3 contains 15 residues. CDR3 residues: CASSLRDRETGELFF.

CDR3: CASSSDTTGGYTF. V usage is TRBV6-6 and J usage is TRBJ1-2. Germline CDR1 is MNHNY and CDR2 is SVGAGI (reference sequence). The CDR3 sequence is 13 residues long.

The CDR3: CASSDLRTGGNEQYF. J is TRBJ2-7 and V is TRBV25-1; TCRdb names TRBD1, which stays unverified in the absence of DNA. Germline V lookup: CDR1 MGHDK, CDR2 SYGVNS. The CDR3 is made up of 15 amino acids.

This CDR3 is CASSLGYFVGPSSYNEQFF. The chain carries TRBV11-2 and TRBJ2-1; TCRdb indicates TRBD1, and absent DNA this call remains unverified. The CDR3 contains 19 residues. CDR1 and CDR2 from the germline V gene are SGHAT and FQNNGV. Filled out from reference TRBV11-2 and TRBJ2-1, the complete variable domain reads EAGVAQSPRYKIIEKRQSVAFWCNPISGHATLYWYQQILGQGPKLLIQFQNNGVVDDSQLPKDRFSAERLKGVDSTLKIQPAKLEDSAVYLCASSLGYFVGPSSYNEQFFGPGTRLTVL.

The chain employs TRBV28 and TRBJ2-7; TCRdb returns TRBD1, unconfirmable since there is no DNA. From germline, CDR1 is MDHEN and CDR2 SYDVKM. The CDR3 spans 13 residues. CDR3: CATTGATPYEQYF.

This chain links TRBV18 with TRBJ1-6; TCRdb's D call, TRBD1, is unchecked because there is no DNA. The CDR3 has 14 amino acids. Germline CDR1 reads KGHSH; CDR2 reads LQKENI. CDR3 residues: CASSRQGENSPLHF.

The CDR3: CASSADRGTQYF. J is TRBJ2-5 and V is TRBV25-1; TCRdb returns TRBD1, unconfirmable since there is no DNA. The CDR3 is 12 amino acids. Germline-derived CDR1 and CDR2 are MGHDK and SYGVNS.

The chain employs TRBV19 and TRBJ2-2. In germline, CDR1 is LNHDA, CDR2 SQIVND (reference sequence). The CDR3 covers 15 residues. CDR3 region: CASSIRTQNTGELFF.

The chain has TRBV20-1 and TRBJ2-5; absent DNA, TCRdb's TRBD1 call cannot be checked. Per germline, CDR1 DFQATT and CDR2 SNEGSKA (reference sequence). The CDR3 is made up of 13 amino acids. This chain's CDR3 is CSQSGGAGETQYF.